A selection of T cell receptor beta chains follows, all from one sample in a study of PD-L1 blockade in urothelial cancer. Profiling relied on immunoSEQ multiplex PCR, and the TCRdb table lists in-frame clones only, not all of them. Counted here are under 130,000 clones, approximately 85% occurring once; the ten biggest clones make up 2% to 2.5%. The source material was PBMCs, sampled around atezolizumab (anti-PD-L1) treatment. These receptors were collected from a man aged 45-65 years with urothelial cancer. The CDR3 runs from the conserved cysteine through the conserved F or W. Each record gives: V gene, J gene, D gene, clone size, CDR3 protein, CDR3 DNA. A D gene is named only where the DNA matches it firmly. Part of the rows lack a size; the others show once, few, many or a class for expanded clones.

V: TRBV28; J: TRBJ1-2; D: TRBD1; size: .; CDR3: CASSFPRTGRYGYTF; DNA: TGTGCCAGCAGTTTCCCGCGGACAGGGAGGTATGGCTACACCTTC
V: TRBV19; J: TRBJ2-7; D: TRBD2; size: .; CDR3: CASSIRTSGPLYEQYF; DNA: TGTGCCAGTAGTATACGAACTAGCGGGCCGCTCTACGAGCAGTACTTC
V: TRBV11-2; J: TRBJ2-1; D: TRBD2; size: .; CDR3: CASSLLIAGSLYNEQFF; DNA: TGTGCCAGCAGCCTCCTGATAGCGGGGTCACTCTACAATGAGCAGTTCTTC
V: TRBV21-1; J: TRBJ1-1; D: .; size: .; CDR3: CASKGGSFRGYTEAFF; DNA: TGTGCCAGCAAAGGTGGGTCATTTAGGGGCTACACTGAAGCTTTCTTT
V: TRBV5-8; J: TRBJ2-1; D: TRBD2; size: .; CDR3: CASSYWTSGSEEQFF; DNA: TGTGCCAGCAGCTACTGGACTAGCGGGAGTGAAGAGCAGTTCTTC
V: TRBV5-1; J: TRBJ2-1; D: TRBD2; size: .; CDR3: CASSTTSGRALSYNEQFF; DNA: TGCGCCAGCAGCACGACTAGCGGGAGGGCCCTTTCCTACAATGAGCAGTTCTTC
V: TRBV5-6; J: TRBJ1-2; D: .; size: once; CDR3: CASSVRDTDGGYTF; DNA: TGTGCCAGCAGCGTCCGGGACACAGATGGTGGCTACACCTTC
V: TRBV6-1; J: TRBJ2-5; D: .; size: .; CDR3: CASRDSPSGTQYF; DNA: TGTGCCAGCAGGGACTCCCCTTCCGGGACCCAGTACTTC
V: TRBV28; J: TRBJ2-1; D: TRBD2; size: once; CDR3: CASSLTLSREGLRNEQFF; DNA: TGTGCCAGCAGTTTAACGTTATCGCGGGAGGGCTTGCGGAATGAGCAGTTCTTC
V: TRBV20-1; J: TRBJ1-4; D: .; size: .; CDR3: CSAGRNEKLFF; DNA: TGCAGTGCGGGCCGTAATGAAAAACTGTTTTTT
V: TRBV18; J: TRBJ1-1; D: TRBD1; size: .; CDR3: CASSHDRATEAFF; DNA: TGTGCCAGCTCTCACGACAGGGCCACTGAAGCTTTCTTT
V: TRBV27; J: TRBJ2-7; D: .; size: .; CDR3: CASSSGGEQYF; DNA: TGTGCCAGCAGCTCAGGGGGGGAGCAGTACTTC
V: TRBV30; J: TRBJ2-2; D: .; size: .; CDR3: CAWRPPGNTGELFF; DNA: TGTGCCTGGAGACCCCCAGGGAACACCGGGGAGCTGTTTTTT
V: TRBV6-5; J: TRBJ1-2; D: .; size: few; CDR3: CASSSIGGGPGYTF; DNA: TGTGCCAGCAGTTCGATCGGGGGAGGGCCTGGCTACACCTTC
V: TRBV28; J: TRBJ2-7; D: .; size: .; CDR3: CASSHTLGTRGDSYEQYF; DNA: TGTGCCAGCAGTCATACACTGGGCACGCGGGGAGACTCCTACGAGCAGTACTTC
V: TRBV9; J: TRBJ1-6; D: TRBD1; size: .; CDR3: CASSAPGTVNSPLHF; DNA: TGTGCCAGCAGCGCCCCCGGGACAGTCAATTCACCCCTCCACTTT
V: TRBV11-2; J: TRBJ2-7; D: TRBD2; size: few; CDR3: CASRRTSGTSSYEQYF; DNA: TGTGCCTCACGACGTACTAGCGGTACCTCCTCCTACGAGCAGTACTTC
V: TRBV6-9; J: TRBJ2-1; D: TRBD2; size: few; CDR3: CASTWTSGSYEQFF; DNA: TGTGCCAGCACCTGGACTAGCGGGAGCTATGAGCAGTTCTTC
V: TRBV19; J: TRBJ2-6; D: TRBD1; size: .; CDR3: CASRDRGQAGANVLTF; DNA: TGTGCCAGTAGGGACAGGGGGCAGGCTGGGGCCAACGTCCTGACTTTC
V: TRBV28; J: TRBJ1-3; D: .; size: .; CDR3: CASSLEVGSTSGNTIYF; DNA: TGTGCCAGCAGTTTGGAGGTCGGGAGTACCTCTGGAAACACCATATATTTT